This TCR beta chain appears in the sequencing data of a study of blood T cells in healthy people across ages. Details on this clonotype: The junction does not match germline at one end; this may be a read error.

Through a sample-barcoded 5' primer and a J-beta primer mix, a second PCR was run for roughly 6 to 11 cycles. MiXCR was run by TCRdb on the 5' RACE reads, yielding one entry per CDR3 protein. The sample has about 900,000 distinct CDR3 sequences, 60% to 80% seen once. The source of this sequence is a man younger than 45 in good health. Sequenced input: blood.

The CDR3 sequence: CAISENRGRTDTQYF. DNA for the CDR3: TGTGCCATCAGTGAGAACAGGGGTCGCACGGATACGCAGTATTTT. This chain uses TRBV10-3 with TRBJ2-3; 7 bases align to TRBD1. Per germline, CDR1 ENHRY and CDR2 SYGVKD. The CDR3 length is 15 residues.